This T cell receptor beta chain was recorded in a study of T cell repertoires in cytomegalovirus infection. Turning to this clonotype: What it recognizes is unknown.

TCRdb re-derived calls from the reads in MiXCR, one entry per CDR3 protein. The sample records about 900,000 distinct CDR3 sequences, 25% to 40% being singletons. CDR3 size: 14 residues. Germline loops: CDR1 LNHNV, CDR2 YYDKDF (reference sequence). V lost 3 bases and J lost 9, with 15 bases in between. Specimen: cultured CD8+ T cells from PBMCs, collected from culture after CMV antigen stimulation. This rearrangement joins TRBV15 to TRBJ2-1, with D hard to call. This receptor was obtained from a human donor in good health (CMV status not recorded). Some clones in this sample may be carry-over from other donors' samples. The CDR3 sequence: CATSSTFFAVEQFF. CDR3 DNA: TGTGCCACCAGCAGTACGTTTTTCGCGGTTGAGCAGTTCTTC.